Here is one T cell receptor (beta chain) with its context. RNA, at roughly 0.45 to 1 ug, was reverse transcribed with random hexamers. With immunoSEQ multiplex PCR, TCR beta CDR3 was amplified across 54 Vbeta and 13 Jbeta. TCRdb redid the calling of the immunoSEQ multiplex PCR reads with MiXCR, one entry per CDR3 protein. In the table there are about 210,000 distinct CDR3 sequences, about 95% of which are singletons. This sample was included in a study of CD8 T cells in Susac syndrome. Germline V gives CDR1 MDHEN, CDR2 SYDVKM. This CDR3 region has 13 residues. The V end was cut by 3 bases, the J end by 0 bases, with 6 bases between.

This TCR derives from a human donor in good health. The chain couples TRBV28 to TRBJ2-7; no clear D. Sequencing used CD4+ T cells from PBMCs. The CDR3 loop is CASSLGTSYEQYV. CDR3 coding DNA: TGTGCCAGCAGTTTGGGAACCTCCTACGAGCAGTACGTC.